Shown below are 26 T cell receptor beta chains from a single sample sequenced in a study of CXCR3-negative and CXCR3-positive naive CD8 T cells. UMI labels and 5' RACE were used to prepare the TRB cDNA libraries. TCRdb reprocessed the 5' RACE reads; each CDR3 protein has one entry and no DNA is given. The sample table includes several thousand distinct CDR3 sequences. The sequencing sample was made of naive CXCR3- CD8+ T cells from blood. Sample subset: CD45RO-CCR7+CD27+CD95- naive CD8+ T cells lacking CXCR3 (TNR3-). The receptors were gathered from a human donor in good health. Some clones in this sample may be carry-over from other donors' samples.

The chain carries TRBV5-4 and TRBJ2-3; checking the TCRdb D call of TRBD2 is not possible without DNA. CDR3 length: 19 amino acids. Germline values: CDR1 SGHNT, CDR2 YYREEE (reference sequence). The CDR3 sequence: CASSLGTSGSRPDTDTQYF.

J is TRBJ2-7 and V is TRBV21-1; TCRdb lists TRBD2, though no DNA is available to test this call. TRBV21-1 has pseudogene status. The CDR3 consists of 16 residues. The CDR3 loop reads CASSKPPSPPTYEQYF.

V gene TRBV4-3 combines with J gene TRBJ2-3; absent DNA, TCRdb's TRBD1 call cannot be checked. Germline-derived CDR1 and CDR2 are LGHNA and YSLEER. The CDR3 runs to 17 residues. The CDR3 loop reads CASSQDRWQGPTDTQYF.

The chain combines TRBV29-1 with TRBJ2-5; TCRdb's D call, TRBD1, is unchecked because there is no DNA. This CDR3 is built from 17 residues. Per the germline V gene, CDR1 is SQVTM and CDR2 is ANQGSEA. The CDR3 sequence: CSVEIGPRDLTEETQYF. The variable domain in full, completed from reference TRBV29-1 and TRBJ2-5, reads SAVISQKPSRDICQRGTSLTIQCQVDSQVTMMFWYRQQPGQSLTLIATANQGSEATYESGFVIDKFPISRPNLTFSTLTVSNMSPEDSSIYLCSVEIGPRDLTEETQYFGPGTRLLVL.

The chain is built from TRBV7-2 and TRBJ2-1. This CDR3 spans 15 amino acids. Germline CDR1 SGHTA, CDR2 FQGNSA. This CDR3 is CASSLVGRPSNEQFF.

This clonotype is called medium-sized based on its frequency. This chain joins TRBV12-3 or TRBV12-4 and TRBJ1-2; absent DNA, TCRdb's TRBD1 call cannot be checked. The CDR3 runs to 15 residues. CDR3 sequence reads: CASSLIGTGIDRYTF.

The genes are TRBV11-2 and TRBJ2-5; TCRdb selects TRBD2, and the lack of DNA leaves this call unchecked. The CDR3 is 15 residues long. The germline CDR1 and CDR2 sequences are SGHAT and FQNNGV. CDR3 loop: CASSSPRAPGETQYF.

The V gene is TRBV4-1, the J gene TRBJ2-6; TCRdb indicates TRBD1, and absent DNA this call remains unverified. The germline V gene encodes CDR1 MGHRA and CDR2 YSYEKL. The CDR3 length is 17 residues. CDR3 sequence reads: CASSLGPPLSGANVLTF.

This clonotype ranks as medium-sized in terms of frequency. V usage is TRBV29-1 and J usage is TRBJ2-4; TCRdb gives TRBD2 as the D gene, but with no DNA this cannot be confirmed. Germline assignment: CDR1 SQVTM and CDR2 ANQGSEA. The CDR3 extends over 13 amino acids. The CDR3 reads CSVEVGDGRIQYF. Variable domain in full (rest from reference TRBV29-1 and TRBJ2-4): SAVISQKPSRDICQRGTSLTIQCQVDSQVTMMFWYRQQPGQSLTLIATANQGSEATYESGFVIDKFPISRPNLTFSTLTVSNMSPEDSSIYLCSVEVGDGRIQYFGAGTRLSVL.

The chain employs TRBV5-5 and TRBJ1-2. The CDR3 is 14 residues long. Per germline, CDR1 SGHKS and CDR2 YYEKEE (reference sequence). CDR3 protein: CASSLAGGVNGYTF.

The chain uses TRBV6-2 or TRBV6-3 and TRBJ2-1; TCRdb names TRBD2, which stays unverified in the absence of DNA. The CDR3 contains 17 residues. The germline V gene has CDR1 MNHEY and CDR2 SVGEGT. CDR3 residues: CASSYQLAASSYNEQFF.

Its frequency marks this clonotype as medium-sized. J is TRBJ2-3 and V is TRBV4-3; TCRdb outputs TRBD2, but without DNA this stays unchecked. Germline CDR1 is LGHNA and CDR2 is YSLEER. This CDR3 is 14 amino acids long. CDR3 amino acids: CASSLGLFRDTQYF.

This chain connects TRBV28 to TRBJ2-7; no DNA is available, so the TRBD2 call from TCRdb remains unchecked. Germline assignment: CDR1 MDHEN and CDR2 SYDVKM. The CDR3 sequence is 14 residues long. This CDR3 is CASSPLGRIHEQYF. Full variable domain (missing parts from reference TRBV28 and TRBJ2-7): DVKVTQSSRYLVKRTGEKVFLECVQDMDHENMFWYRQDPGLGLRLIYFSYDVKMKEKGDIPEGYSVSREKKERFSLILESASTNQTSMYLCASSPLGRIHEQYFGPGTRLTVT.

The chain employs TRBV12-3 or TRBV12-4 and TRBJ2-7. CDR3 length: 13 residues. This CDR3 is CASSHQGSYEQYF.

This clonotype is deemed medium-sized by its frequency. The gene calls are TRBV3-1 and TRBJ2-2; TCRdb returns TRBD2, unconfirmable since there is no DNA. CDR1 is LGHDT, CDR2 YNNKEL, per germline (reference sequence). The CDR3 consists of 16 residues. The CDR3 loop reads CASSPLGQGSTGELFF.

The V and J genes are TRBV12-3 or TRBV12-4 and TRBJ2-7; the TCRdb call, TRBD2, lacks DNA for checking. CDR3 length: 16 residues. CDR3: CASSLRGGLAAYEQYF.

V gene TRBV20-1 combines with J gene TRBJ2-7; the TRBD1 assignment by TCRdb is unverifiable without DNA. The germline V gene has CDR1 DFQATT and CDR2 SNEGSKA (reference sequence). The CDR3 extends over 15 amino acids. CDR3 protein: CSARDLTGDSYEQYF.

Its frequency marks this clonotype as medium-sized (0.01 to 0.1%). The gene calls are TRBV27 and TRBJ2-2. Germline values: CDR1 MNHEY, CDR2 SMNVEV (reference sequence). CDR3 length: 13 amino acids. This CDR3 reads CASSLYGPGELFF.

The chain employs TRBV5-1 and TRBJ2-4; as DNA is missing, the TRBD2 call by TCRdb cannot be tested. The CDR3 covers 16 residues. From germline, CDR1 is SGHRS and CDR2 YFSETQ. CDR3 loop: CASSWLAGEDENIQYF.

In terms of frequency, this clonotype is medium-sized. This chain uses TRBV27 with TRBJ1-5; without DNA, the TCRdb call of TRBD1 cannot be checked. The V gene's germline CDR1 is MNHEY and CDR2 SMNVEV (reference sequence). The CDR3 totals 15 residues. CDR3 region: CASSLLGAGNQPQHF.

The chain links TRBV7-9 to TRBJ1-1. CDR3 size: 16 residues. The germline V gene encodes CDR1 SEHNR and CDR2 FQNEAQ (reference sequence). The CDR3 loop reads CASSPHPLKMNTEAFF.

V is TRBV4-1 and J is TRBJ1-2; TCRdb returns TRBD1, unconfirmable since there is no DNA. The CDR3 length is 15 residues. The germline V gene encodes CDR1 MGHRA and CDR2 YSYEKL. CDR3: CASSQGTETFYGYTF.

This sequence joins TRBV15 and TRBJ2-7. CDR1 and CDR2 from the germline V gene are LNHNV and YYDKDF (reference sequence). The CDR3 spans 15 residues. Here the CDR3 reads CATSSSLAGWHEQYF.

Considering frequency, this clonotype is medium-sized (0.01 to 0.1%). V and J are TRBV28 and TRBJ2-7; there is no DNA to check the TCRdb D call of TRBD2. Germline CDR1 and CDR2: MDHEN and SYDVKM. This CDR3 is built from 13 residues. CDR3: CASRGTSSYEQYF. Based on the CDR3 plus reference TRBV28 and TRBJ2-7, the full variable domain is DVKVTQSSRYLVKRTGEKVFLECVQDMDHENMFWYRQDPGLGLRLIYFSYDVKMKEKGDIPEGYSVSREKKERFSLILESASTNQTSMYLCASRGTSSYEQYFGPGTRLTVT.

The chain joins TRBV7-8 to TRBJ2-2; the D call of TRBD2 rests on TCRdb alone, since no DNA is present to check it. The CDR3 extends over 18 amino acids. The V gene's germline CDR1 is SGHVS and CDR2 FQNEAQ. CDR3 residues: CASSLGSGTSGNTGELFF.

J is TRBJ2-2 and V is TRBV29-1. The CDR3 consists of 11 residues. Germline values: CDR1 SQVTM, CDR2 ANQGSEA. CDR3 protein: CSAGITGELFF.